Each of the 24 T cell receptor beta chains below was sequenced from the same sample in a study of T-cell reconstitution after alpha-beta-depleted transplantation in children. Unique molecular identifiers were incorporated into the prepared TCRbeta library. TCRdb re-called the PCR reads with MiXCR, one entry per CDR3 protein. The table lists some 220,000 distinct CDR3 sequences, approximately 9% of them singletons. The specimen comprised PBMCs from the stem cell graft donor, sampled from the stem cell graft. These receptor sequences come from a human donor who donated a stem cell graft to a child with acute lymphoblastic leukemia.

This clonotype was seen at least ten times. The CDR3 DNA is TGTGCCAGCAGTGAGCAGGGGGCTCCGTCCGGGGAGCTGTTTTTT. This translates into CASSEQGAPSGELFF. V and J are TRBV2 and TRBJ2-2; 8 bases are a match to TRBD1. CDR1 is SNHLY and CDR2 is FYNNEI in the germline V gene. This CDR3 is built from 15 residues. V was clipped by 3 bases and J by 6 bases; unmatched bases: 6.

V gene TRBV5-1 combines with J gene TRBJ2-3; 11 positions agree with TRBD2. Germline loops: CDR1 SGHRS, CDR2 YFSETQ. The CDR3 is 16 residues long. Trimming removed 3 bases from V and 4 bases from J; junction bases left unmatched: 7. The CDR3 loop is CASSSDSGGAADTQYF. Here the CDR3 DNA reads TGCGCCAGCAGCTCAGATAGCGGGGGGGCAGCAGATACGCAGTATTTT.

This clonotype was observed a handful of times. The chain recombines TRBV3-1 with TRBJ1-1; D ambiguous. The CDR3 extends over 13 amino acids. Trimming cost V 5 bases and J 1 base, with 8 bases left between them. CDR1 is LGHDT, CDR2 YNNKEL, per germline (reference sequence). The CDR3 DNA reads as TGTGCCAGCAGCACGGGTTGGAACACTGAAGCTTTCTTT. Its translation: CASSTGWNTEAFF.

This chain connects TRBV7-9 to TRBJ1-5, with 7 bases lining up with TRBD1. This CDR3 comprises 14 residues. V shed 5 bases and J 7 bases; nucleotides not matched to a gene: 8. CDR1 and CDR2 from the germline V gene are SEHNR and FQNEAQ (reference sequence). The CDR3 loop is CASSPDRVPQPQHF. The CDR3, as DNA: TGTGCCAGCAGCCCAGACAGGGTCCCCCAGCCCCAGCATTTT.

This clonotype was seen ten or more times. The DNA for the CDR3 is TGTGCCAGCAGCCCATATCGATCTGGGGCCAACGTCCTGACTTTC. Amino acid sequence: CASSPYRSGANVLTF. V usage is TRBV7-6 and J usage is TRBJ2-6; D ambiguous. Trimming took 5 bases from V and 1 from J, leaving 9 bases between them. This CDR3 region has 15 residues. In germline, CDR1 is SGHVS, CDR2 FNYEAQ.

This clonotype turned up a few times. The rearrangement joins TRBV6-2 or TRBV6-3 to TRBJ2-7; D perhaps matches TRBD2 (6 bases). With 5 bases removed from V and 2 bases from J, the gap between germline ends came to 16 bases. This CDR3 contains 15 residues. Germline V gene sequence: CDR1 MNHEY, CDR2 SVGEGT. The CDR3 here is CASSRIRTGAYEQYF. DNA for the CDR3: TGTGCCAGCAGTCGAATTAGGACGGGAGCCTACGAGCAGTACTTC.

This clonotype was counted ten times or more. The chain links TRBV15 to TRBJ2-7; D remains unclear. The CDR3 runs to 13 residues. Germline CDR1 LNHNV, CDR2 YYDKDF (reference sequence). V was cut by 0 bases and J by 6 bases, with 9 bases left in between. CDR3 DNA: TGTGCCACCAGCAGAGAGGGGAACTTCGAGCAGTACTTC. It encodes CATSREGNFEQYF.

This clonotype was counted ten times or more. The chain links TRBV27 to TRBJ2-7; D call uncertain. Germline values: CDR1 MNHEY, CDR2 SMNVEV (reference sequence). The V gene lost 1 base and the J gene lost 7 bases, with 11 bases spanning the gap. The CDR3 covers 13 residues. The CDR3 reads CASSLFRAEEQYF. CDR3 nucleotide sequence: TGTGCCAGCAGTTTATTCCGGGCAGAAGAGCAGTACTTC.

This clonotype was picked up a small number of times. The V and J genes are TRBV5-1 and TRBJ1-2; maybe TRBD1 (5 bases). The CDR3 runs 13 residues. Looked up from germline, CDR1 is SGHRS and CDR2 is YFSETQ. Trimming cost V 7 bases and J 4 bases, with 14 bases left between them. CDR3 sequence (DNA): TGCGCCAGCTCAAAGGGGAATGGCTATGGCTACACCTTC. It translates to CASSKGNGYGYTF. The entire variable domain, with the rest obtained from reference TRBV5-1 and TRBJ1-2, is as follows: KAGVTQTPRYLIKTRGQQVTLSCSPISGHRSVSWYQQTPGQGLQFLFEYFSETQRNKGNFPGRFSGRQFSNSRSEMNVSTLELGDSALYLCASSKGNGYGYTFGSGTRLTVV.

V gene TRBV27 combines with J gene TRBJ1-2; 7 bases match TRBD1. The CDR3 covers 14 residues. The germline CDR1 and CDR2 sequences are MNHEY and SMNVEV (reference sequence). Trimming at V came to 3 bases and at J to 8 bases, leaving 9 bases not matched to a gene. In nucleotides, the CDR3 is TGTGCCAGCAGTTTTCGGTCAGGGGGGGAAGGCTACACCTTC. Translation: CASSFRSGGEGYTF.

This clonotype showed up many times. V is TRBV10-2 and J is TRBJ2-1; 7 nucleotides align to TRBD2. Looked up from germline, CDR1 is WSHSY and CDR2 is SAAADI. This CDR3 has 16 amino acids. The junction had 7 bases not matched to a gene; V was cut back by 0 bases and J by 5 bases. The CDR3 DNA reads TGCGCCAGCAGTGAGTCAGCGCCTAGCGGAAACAATGAGCAGTTCTTC. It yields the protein CASSESAPSGNNEQFF.

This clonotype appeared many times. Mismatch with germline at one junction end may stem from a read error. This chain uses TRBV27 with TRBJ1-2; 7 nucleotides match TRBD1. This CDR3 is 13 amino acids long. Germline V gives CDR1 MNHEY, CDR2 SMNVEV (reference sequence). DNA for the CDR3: TGTGCCAGCAGTTTTTCCGCACAGGGGAAGTACCGCTTC. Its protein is CASSFSAQGKYRF.

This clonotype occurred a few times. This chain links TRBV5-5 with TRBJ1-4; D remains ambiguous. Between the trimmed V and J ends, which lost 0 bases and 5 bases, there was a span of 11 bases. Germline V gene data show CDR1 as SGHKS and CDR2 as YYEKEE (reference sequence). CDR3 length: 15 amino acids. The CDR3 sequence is CASSLATRENEKLFF. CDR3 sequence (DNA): TGTGCCAGCAGCTTGGCGACCCGGGAAAATGAAAAACTGTTTTTT.

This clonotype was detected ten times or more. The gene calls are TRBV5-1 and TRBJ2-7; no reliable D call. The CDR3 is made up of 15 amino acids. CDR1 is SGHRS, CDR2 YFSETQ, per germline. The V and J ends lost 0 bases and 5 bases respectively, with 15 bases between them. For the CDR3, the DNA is TGCGCCAGCAGCTTGGTTCCAACCCCAGAGAACGAGCAGTACTTC. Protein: CASSLVPTPENEQYF.

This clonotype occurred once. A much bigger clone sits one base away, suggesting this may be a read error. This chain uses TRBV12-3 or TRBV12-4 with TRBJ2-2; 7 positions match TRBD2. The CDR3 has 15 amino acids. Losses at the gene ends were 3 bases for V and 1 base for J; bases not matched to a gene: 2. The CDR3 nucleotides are TGTGCCAGCAGTTTTGGCGGGGGGAACACCGGGGAGCTGTTTTTT. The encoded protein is CASSFGGGNTGELFF.

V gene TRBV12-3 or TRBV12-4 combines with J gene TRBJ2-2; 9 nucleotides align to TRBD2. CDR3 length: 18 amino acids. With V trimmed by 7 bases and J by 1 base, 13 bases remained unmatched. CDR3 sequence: CASTLGVSGGLNTGELFF. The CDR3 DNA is TGTGCCAGCACCCTTGGGGTTAGCGGGGGATTGAACACCGGGGAGCTGTTTTTT.

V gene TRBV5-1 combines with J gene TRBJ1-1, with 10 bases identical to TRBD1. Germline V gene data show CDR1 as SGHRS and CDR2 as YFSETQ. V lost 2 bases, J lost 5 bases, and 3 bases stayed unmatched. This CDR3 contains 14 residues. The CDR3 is CASSFGQGGTEAFF. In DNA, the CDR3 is TGCGCCAGCAGCTTCGGACAGGGGGGGACTGAAGCTTTCTTT.

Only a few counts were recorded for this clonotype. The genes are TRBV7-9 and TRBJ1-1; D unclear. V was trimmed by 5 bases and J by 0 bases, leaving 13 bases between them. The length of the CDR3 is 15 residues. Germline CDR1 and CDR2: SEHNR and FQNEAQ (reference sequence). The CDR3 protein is CASSPTTVMNTEAFF. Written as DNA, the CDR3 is TGTGCCAGCAGCCCAACGACGGTCATGAACACTGAAGCTTTCTTT.

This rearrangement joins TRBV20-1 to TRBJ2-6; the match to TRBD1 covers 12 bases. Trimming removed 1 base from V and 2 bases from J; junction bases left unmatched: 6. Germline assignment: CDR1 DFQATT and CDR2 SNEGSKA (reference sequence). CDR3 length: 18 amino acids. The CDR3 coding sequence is TGCAGTGCTAGAGGGCCGGGACAGGGGGCTCCTGGGGCCAACGTCCTGACTTTC. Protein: CSARGPGQGAPGANVLTF.

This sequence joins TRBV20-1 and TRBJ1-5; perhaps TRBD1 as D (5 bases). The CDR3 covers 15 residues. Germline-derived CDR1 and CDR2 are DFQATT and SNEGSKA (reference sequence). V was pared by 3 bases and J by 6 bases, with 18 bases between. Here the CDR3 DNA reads TGCAGTGCTAGGGGAATAGGGGTTCATAGTCAGCCCCAGCATTTT. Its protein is CSARGIGVHSQPQHF.

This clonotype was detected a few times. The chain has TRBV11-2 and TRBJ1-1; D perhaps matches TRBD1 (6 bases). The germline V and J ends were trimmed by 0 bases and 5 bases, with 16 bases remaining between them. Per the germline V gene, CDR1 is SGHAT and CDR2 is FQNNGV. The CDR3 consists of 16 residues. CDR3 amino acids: CASSLDSGGARTEAFF. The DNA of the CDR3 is TGTGCCAGCAGCTTAGATTCGGGGGGCGCGAGGACTGAAGCTTTCTTT.

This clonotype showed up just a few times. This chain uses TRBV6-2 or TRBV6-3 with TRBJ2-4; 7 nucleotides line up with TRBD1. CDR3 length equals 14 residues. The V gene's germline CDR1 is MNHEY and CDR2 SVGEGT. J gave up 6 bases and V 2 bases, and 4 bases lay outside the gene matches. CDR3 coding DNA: TGTGCCAGCAGTTACGGACAGGAAAGAAACATTCAGTACTTC. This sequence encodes CASSYGQERNIQYF.

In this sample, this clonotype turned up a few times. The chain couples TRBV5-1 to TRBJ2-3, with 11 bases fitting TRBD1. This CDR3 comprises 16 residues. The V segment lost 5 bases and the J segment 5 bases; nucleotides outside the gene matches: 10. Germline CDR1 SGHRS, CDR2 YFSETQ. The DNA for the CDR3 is TGCGCCAGCAGGCGGACCCCCGGGACAGGGGGAGATACGCAGTATTTT. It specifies CASRRTPGTGGDTQYF.

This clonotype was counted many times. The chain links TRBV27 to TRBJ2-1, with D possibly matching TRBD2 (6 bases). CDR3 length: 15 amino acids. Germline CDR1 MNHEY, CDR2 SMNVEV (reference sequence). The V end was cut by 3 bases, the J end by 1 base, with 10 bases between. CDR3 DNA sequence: TGTGCCAGCAGTTTTACTAGCTCGTCCTACAATGAGCAGTTCTTC. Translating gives CASSFTSSSYNEQFF.